Following are 9 T cell receptor beta chains from one sample sequenced in a study of tumor-infiltrating lymphocytes in primary liver carcinoma. Researchers generated TCR beta cDNA from roughly 500 ng of total RNA, relying on a constant-region primer. The TCR beta library was amplified through three nested multiplex PCR rounds in a modified ARM-PCR procedure. Two initial PCR rounds of approximately 10 cycles each paired TRBV1-TRBV30 forward primers with a C-beta reverse primer. Each CDR3 protein gets one entry after TCRdb re-called the multiplex PCR reads with MiXCR. The table shows fewer than 350,000 distinct CDR3 sequences, with about two thirds occurring only once. The study extracted blood RNA from unsorted whole blood and also extracted germline DNA. Material: peripheral blood. The receptor source for this set is a man between 40 and 49 years old with primary liver carcinoma and hepatitis B virus infection.

The V call is TRBV11-2, the J call TRBJ2-2, with a tentative D call TRBD2 (6 bases). Germline CDR1 is SGHAT and CDR2 is FQNNGV. Trimming cost V 5 bases and J 4 bases, with 11 bases left between them. The CDR3 has 14 residues. The DNA for the CDR3 is TGTGCCAGCAGCACAAGGACTACCACCGGGGAGCTGTTTTTT. Its translation is CASSTRTTTGELFF.

Of note for this clonotype: A junction boundary mismatches the germline segment, possibly from a read error. This chain connects TRBV11-2 to TRBJ1-2; D unresolved. From germline, CDR1 is SGHAT and CDR2 FQNNGV. The CDR3 has 14 amino acids. CDR3 sequence reads: CVSSLDGWSTGYTF. Here the CDR3 DNA reads TGTGTCAGCAGCTTAGATGGGTGGTCTACTGGGTACACCTTC.

This clonotype came up many times. The chain couples TRBV6-1 to TRBJ2-7, with TRBD1 matching over 11 bases. Germline lookup yields CDR1 MNHNS and CDR2 SASEGT. Trimming cost V 6 bases and J 3 bases; bases outside gene matches: 7. The CDR3 is made up of 15 amino acids. The CDR3 nucleotides are TGTGCCAGCAGCGGAACCGGGACAGGGGGCTACGAGCAGTACTTC. As protein: CASSGTGTGGYEQYF.

About this clonotype: A much bigger clone sits one base away, suggesting this may be a read error. Lacking the conserved final phenylalanine or tryptophan, this CDR3 likely reflects a read error. V is TRBV10-3 and J is TRBJ2-7; TRBD1 or TRBD2 may be the D gene (5 bases each). Germline V gene sequence: CDR1 ENHRY, CDR2 SYGVKD. V shed 0 bases and J shed 5 bases, with 11 bases lying between them. This CDR3 has 14 residues. CDR3 region: CAISESKGRDEQYS. The DNA for the CDR3 is TGTGCCATCAGTGAGTCTAAGGGACGGGACGAGCAGTACTCC.

Of note for this clonotype: One end of the junction does not line up with germline, which may come from a read error. The V and J genes are TRBV6-5 and TRBJ2-2; D possibly corresponds to TRBD1 (6 bases). The length of the CDR3 is 15 residues. Germline CDR1 reads MNHEY; CDR2 reads SVGAGI. Here the CDR3 reads CTSSYDRTRTGELFF. The CDR3 DNA sequence: TGTACCAGCAGTTACGACAGGACCCGGACCGGGGAGCTGTTCTTT.

Of note for this clonotype: An end of the junction does not agree with germline; a read error may underlie this. The rearrangement uses TRBV11-2 and TRBJ2-2; a possible D gene is TRBD1 (6 bases). The CDR3 sequence is 15 residues long. Germline CDR1 reads SGHAT; CDR2 reads FQNNGV. The CDR3 DNA reads as TGTGCCAGCATCACCGGGGAGAGGGACACCGGGGAGCTGTCTTTT. Translating it yields CASITGERDTGELSF.

This clonotype was detected only once. At one end, the junction sequence differs from germline, possibly due to a read error. The chain employs TRBV11-2 and TRBJ1-1; TRBD1 matches at 8 bases. CDR3 length equals 15 residues. CDR1 is SGHAT, CDR2 FQNNGV, per germline. In nucleotides, the CDR3 is TGCGCCAGCAGCTCTGGACAGGGAGTGGGAAGTGAAGCTTTCTTT. Translating gives CASSSGQGVGSEAFF.

To note about this clonotype: Since a much larger clone is just one base distant, this may be a read error. The rearrangement joins TRBV6-1 to TRBJ1-4; no firm D call. CDR1 is MNHNS, CDR2 SASEGT, per germline. The CDR3 extends over 18 amino acids. CDR3 sequence: CACSDIGFRGGNNEKLFF. The DNA of the CDR3 is TGTGCCTGCAGTGATATAGGCTTTCGCGGCGGAAATAATGAAAAACTGTTTTTT.

About this clonotype itself: A much larger clone is a single base away; this may be a read error. The rearrangement joins TRBV6-1 to TRBJ2-7; 7 positions agree with TRBD1. The length of the CDR3 is 14 residues. V shed 7 bases and J 3 bases; nucleotides not matched to a gene: 9. Germline V CDR1 and CDR2: MNHNS, SASEGT. The CDR3, as DNA: TGTGCCAGCAATGGCCAGACAGGGTTCTACGAGCAGTACTTC. It codes for CASNGQTGFYEQYF.